This TCR beta chain was obtained from a study of T-cell reconstitution after alpha-beta-depleted transplantation in children. Regarding the study as a whole: Several hundred rapidly expanded clones from non-depleted graft cells reportedly supplied alpha-beta T cells about two months post-transplant. Hyperexpanded clones declined; after one year, newly produced T cells mostly supplied diversity.

The sample holds a few counts of this clonotype. Its antigen remains unidentified. Trimming shortened V by 0 bases and J by 0 bases, and 15 bases separated the two germline ends. Germline values: CDR1 DFQATT, CDR2 SNEGSKA (reference sequence). The CDR3 has 17 amino acids. Using unique molecular identifiers, the investigators prepared the TCRbeta library. TCRdb redid the calling of the PCR reads with MiXCR, one entry per CDR3 protein. The top ten hold about 28% of the sample, which has about 980,000 distinct CDR3 sequences, about 29% seen once. This sequence originates from a boy under two years old who had a stem cell transplant for SCID, so the T cells may come from the graft donor. The sample was PBMCs, mostly from graft donor cells, taken 360 days after TCRalphabeta/CD19-depleted stem cell transplant. This chain joins TRBV20-1 and TRBJ1-5; possibly TRBD1 for D (6 bases). CDR3 protein: CSARDNKGVYSNQPQHF. CDR3 sequence (DNA): TGCAGTGCTAGAGATAATAAGGGGGTCTATAGCAATCAGCCCCAGCATTTT.